This T cell receptor (beta chain) was sequenced for a study of blood T cell repertoires in COVID-19. Study-level background: The United States, Italy and Spain were the sources of the acute and convalescent COVID-19 samples. Sources were T cells, B-cell-depleted T cells, or PBMCs; the material itself was cDNA or gDNA.

Assay used: immunoSEQ multiplex PCR; TCRdb lists only in-frame clones, some missing. This sample has some 150,000 clones, with around 84% found just once. In germline, CDR1 is MNHNS, CDR2 SASEGT. V shed 2 bases and J shed 8 bases, with 12 bases lying between them. The CDR3 totals 14 residues. Sequencing was done on a sample of peripheral blood. The J gene is TRBJ1-4, the V gene TRBV6-1, with D maybe TRBD1 (5 bases). The clonotype was recovered from a human donor in a cohort sampled during active COVID-19. The CDR3: CASSESGGREKLFF. The CDR3 DNA reads TGTGCCAGCAGTGAAAGCGGGGGAAGGGAAAAACTGTTTTTT.